This is a list of T cell receptor beta chains from one sample in a study of blood T cell repertoires in COVID-19. Sequencing was performed with immunoSEQ multiplex PCR; in TCRdb, only in-frame clones are kept and a portion is missing. The profile shows approximately 230,000 clones, 75% to 90% of them singletons. The material sequenced was PBMCs or T cells enriched from blood (not recorded which). These receptors originate from a woman in her twenties or thirties who had recovered from COVID-19. Each CDR3 is given with its conserved first and last residue. A D gene is named only where the DNA matches it firmly. The size entry is marked missing in some rows and otherwise reads once, few, many or a size class.

J gene,V gene,CDR3 length,D gene,clone size,CDR3 protein,CDR3 DNA
TRBJ2-2,TRBV30,17,-,-,CAWSTPRTGAGTGELFF,TGTGCCTGGAGCACCCCCCGGACGGGCGCGGGGACCGGGGAGCTGTTTTTT
TRBJ1-2,TRBV19,15,-,-,CASSISGGQGYGYTF,TGTGCCAGTAGTATATCTGGTGGGCAGGGCTATGGCTACACCTTC
TRBJ2-7,TRBV5-4,15,-,-,CASRAGDSAIREQYF,TGTGCCAGCAGGGCTGGAGATTCGGCGATCCGCGAGCAGTACTTC
TRBJ1-1,TRBV18,15,-,few,CASSRRGGQDTEAFF,TGTGCCAGCTCACGGAGAGGGGGTCAAGACACTGAAGCTTTCTTT
TRBJ2-7,TRBV11-2,14,TRBD1,few,CASSLLDRAREQYF,TGTGCCAGCAGCCTCCTGGACAGGGCTCGGGAGCAGTACTTC
TRBJ1-1,TRBV28,15,TRBD1,-,CASTIPGQGAPGAFF,TGTGCCAGCACCATTCCGGGACAGGGGGCCCCTGGGGCTTTCTTT
TRBJ2-3,TRBV28,15,-,-,CASTTDAGGTDTQYF,TGTGCCAGCACCACCGACGCCGGAGGGACAGATACGCAGTATTTT
TRBJ1-4,TRBV28,15,-,-,CASRTPSGTGEKLFF,TGTGCCAGCAGGACCCCTAGCGGAACGGGCGAAAAACTGTTTTTT
TRBJ1-1,TRBV13,15,TRBD1,-,CASSTQDRGRTEAFF,TGTGCCAGCAGCACTCAGGACAGGGGAAGGACTGAAGCTTTCTTT
TRBJ2-1,TRBV7-3,13,-,-,CASSLPPYNEQFF,TGTGCCAGCAGCTTACCCCCTTACAATGAGCAGTTCTTC
TRBJ1-1,TRBV9,13,TRBD1,-,CASSNPGGTEAFF,TGTGCCAGCAGCAATCCAGGGGGAACTGAAGCTTTCTTT
TRBJ2-3,TRBV19,15,-,-,CASSRQLDFTDTQYF,TGTGCCAGTAGTAGGCAACTGGACTTCACAGATACGCAGTATTTT
TRBJ2-1,TRBV7-3,14,-,few,CASSFGGIANEQFF,TGTGCCAGCAGCTTCGGCGGGATTGCCAATGAGCAGTTCTTC
TRBJ2-1,TRBV19,13,-,-,CASSLLVRNEQFF,TGTGCCAGTAGTCTGTTAGTCCGGAATGAGCAGTTCTTC
TRBJ1-1,TRBV19,12,-,-,CASTSGWTEAFF,TGTGCCAGTACGTCAGGGTGGACTGAAGCTTTCTTT
TRBJ2-7,TRBV28,15,TRBD2,-,CASRRTAGEREEQYF,TGTGCCAGCAGGCGGACCGCGGGAGAAAGAGAGGAGCAGTACTTC
TRBJ2-2,TRBV7-3,19,-,-,CASSAIYKSGQWGTGELFF,TGTGCCAGCAGCGCCATTTATAAGTCTGGACAGTGGGGAACCGGGGAGCTGTTTTTT
TRBJ1-1,TRBV27,14,-,-,CASRPTPGATEAFF,TGTGCCAGCAGACCAACCCCAGGGGCCACTGAAGCTTTCTTT
TRBJ1-1,TRBV28,15,-,-,CASSRSRLGNTEAFF,TGTGCCAGCAGTCGCTCGCGGCTCGGGAACACTGAAGCTTTCTTT
TRBJ2-7,TRBV7-9,14,TRBD2,-,CASTSETSGNEQYF,TGTGCCAGCACCTCCGAGACTAGCGGGAACGAGCAGTACTTC
TRBJ2-2,TRBV4-2,18,TRBD2,-,CASSHTGLAGAGTGELFF,TGTGCCAGCAGCCACACGGGACTAGCGGGAGCGGGCACCGGGGAGCTGTTTTTT
TRBJ1-4,TRBV5-1,15,TRBD1,-,CASSLGTGRDEKLFF,TGCGCCAGCAGCTTGGGGACAGGGAGGGATGAAAAACTGTTTTTT
TRBJ2-1,TRBV5-1,15,TRBD2,-,CASSPNSGSYNEQFF,TGCGCCAGCAGCCCAAATAGCGGGTCCTACAATGAGCAGTTCTTC
TRBJ1-1,TRBV12-3/TRBV12-4,12,-,-,CASGGANTEAFF,TGTGCCAGCGGGGGGGCTAACACTGAAGCTTTCTTT
TRBJ2-3,TRBV6-5,15,TRBD1,once,CASKDGTGVADTQYF,TGTGCCAGCAAGGACGGGACAGGGGTGGCAGATACGCAGTATTTT
TRBJ2-2,TRBV27,15,-,-,CASSLGPLGTGELFF,TGTGCCAGCAGTTTAGGGCCCCTGGGCACCGGGGAGCTGTTTTTT
TRBJ1-2,TRBV14,15,-,-,CASSQARRGLFGYTF,TGTGCCAGCAGCCAAGCCAGGCGGGGGCTATTTGGCTACACCTTC
TRBJ2-7,TRBV7-6,15,TRBD2,-,CASSLSLSGGDEQYF,TGTGCCAGCAGCTTATCCTTAAGCGGGGGGGACGAGCAGTACTTC
TRBJ1-1,TRBV5-1,16,TRBD1,-,CASSSSGGAGSTEAFF,TGCGCCAGCAGCTCGTCAGGGGGCGCGGGTAGCACTGAAGCTTTCTTT
TRBJ2-3,TRBV11-1,18,TRBD2,-,CASSLARTSGRPPDTQYF,TGTGCCAGCAGCTTAGCGCGGACTAGCGGGAGGCCCCCAGATACGCAGTATTTT
TRBJ1-1,TRBV28,11,-,-,CASSFSRGAFF,TGTGCCAGCAGTTTTTCACGCGGCGCTTTCTTT
TRBJ1-4,TRBV29-1,16,-,-,CSVVSDSTATNEKLFF,TGCAGCGTTGTATCGGACAGCACAGCAACTAATGAAAAACTGTTTTTT
TRBJ1-3,TRBV5-1,17,TRBD1,-,CASSLSPDRGNGNTIYF,TGCGCCAGCAGCTTGTCTCCGGACAGGGGGAATGGAAACACCATATATTTT
TRBJ2-2,TRBV30,15,TRBD2,few,CAWRGGRKNTGELFF,TGTGCCTGGAGGGGCGGGAGGAAGAACACCGGGGAGCTGTTTTTT
TRBJ2-3,TRBV5-1,18,-,-,CASRTGRYSYPSTDTQYF,TGCGCCAGCCGAACCGGCAGGTATTCGTATCCTAGCACAGATACGCAGTATTTT
TRBJ1-5,TRBV6-5,15,-,-,CASINRGTLGKPQHF,TGTGCCAGCATTAACCGGGGAACTTTAGGTAAGCCCCAGCATTTT
TRBJ1-5,TRBV10-3,13,-,-,CATQKESNQPQHF,TGTGCCACCCAGAAAGAAAGCAATCAGCCCCAGCATTTT
TRBJ1-1,TRBV7-3,14,TRBD1,few,CASSLTKGATEAFF,TGTGCCAGCAGCTTAACTAAGGGGGCGACTGAAGCTTTCTTT
TRBJ1-3,TRBV4-1,13,-,-,CASSSGTGNTIYF,TGCGCCAGCAGTTCAGGGACTGGAAACACCATATATTTT
TRBJ1-1,TRBV11-3,14,-,-,CASSLGASNTEAFF,TGTGCCAGCAGCTTAGGGGCAAGTAACACTGAAGCTTTCTTT
TRBJ2-1,TRBV24-1,14,-,once,CATSDSRGYNEQFF,TGTGCCACCAGTGACTCTCGGGGGTACAATGAGCAGTTCTTC
TRBJ2-3,TRBV4-1,15,TRBD1,once,CASSQGQGAGDTQYF,TGCGCCAGCAGCCAAGGTCAGGGGGCAGGGGATACGCAGTATTTT
TRBJ2-1,TRBV6-5,14,TRBD1,-,CASRTGTGATEQFF,TGTGCCAGCAGGACCGGGACAGGAGCAACTGAGCAGTTCTTC
TRBJ1-2,TRBV7-2,14,TRBD1,-,CASSLPGGPWGYTF,TGTGCCAGCAGCTTACCAGGGGGCCCCTGGGGCTACACCTTC
TRBJ2-1,TRBV18,15,TRBD2,-,CASSPSSGAYNEQFF,TGTGCCAGCTCACCTTCTAGCGGGGCCTACAATGAGCAGTTCTTC
TRBJ2-1,TRBV20-1,14,TRBD1,-,CSASARTGYNEQFF,TGCAGTGCTAGTGCGAGGACAGGCTACAATGAGCAGTTCTTC
TRBJ1-1,TRBV19,15,-,-,CASRESGNMNTEAFF,TGTGCCAGTAGGGAATCGGGAAACATGAACACTGAAGCTTTCTTT
TRBJ1-4,TRBV6-1,16,-,-,CASSEARVTTNEKLFF,TGTGCCAGCAGTGAAGCCAGGGTAACAACTAATGAAAAACTGTTTTTT
TRBJ1-1,TRBV9,16,-,-,CASSVTPGGVLTEAFF,TGTGCCAGCAGCGTAACCCCGGGGGGCGTGCTGACTGAAGCTTTCTTT
TRBJ2-1,TRBV5-4,11,-,-,CASSLNEEQFF,TGTGCCAGCAGCTTAAACGAGGAGCAGTTCTTC
TRBJ2-5,TRBV28,14,TRBD2,-,CASSSMGGGETQYF,TGTGCCAGCAGTTCTATGGGGGGGGGAGAGACCCAGTACTTC
TRBJ2-1,TRBV27,18,-,-,CASSLEAAIYAGYNEQFF,TGTGCCAGCAGTTTAGAAGCGGCGATTTATGCAGGCTACAATGAGCAGTTCTTC
TRBJ1-1,TRBV7-2,17,TRBD1,-,CASSSGQPSYFNTEAFF,TGTGCCAGCAGCTCGGGACAGCCCAGTTACTTCAACACTGAAGCTTTCTTT
TRBJ2-1,TRBV3-1/TRBV3-2,16,-,-,CASSQRNGRIDNEQFF,TGTGCCAGCAGCCAGAGGAACGGGAGAATCGACAATGAGCAGTTCTTC